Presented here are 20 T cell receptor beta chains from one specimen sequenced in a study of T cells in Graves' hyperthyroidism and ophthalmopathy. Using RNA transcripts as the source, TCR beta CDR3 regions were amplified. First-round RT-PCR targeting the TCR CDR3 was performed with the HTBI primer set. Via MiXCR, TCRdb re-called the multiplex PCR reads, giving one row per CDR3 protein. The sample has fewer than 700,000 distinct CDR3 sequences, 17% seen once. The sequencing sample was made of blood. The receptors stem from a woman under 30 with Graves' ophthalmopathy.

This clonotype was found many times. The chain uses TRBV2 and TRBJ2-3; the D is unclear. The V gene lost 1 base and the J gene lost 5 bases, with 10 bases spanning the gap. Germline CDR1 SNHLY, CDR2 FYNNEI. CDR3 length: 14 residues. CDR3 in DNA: TGTGCCAGCAGTGAAGGTTTTCTAGGAGATACGCAGTATTTT. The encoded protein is CASSEGFLGDTQYF. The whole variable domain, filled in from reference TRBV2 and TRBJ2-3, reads EPEVTQTPSHQVTQMGQEVILRCVPISNHLYFYWYRQILGQKVEFLVSFYNNEISEKSEIFDDQFSVERPDGSNFTLKIRSTKLEDSAMYFCASSEGFLGDTQYFGPGTRLTVL.

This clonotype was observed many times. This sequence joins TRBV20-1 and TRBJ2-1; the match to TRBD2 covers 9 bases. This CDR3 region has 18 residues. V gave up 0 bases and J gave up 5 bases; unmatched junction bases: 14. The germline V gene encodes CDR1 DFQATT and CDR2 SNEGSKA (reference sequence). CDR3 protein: CSARDPLSGGGVHNEQFF. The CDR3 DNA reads TGCAGTGCTAGAGACCCTCTCTCTGGCGGGGGGGTCCACAATGAGCAGTTCTTC.

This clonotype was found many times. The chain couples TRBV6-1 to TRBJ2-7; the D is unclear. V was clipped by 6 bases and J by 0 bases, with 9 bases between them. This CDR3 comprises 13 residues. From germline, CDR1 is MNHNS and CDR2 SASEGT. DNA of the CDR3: TGTGCCAGCAGGCTCGACACCTCCTACGAGCAGTACTTC. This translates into CASRLDTSYEQYF.

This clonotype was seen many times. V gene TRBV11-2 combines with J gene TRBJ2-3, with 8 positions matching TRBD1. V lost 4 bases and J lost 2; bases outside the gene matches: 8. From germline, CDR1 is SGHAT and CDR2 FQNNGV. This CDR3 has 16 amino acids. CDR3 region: CASSWGGQGFTDTQYF. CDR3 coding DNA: TGTGCCAGCAGCTGGGGCGGACAGGGTTTCACAGATACGCAGTATTTT. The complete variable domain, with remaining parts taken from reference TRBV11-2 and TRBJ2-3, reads EAGVAQSPRYKIIEKRQSVAFWCNPISGHATLYWYQQILGQGPKLLIQFQNNGVVDDSQLPKDRFSAERLKGVDSTLKIQPAKLEDSAVYLCASSWGGQGFTDTQYFGPGTRLTVL.

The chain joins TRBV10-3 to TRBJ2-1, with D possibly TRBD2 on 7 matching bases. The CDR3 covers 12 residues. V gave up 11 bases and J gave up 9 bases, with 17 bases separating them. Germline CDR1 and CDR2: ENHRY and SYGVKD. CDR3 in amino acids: CAAQGGPAEQFF. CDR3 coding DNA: TGTGCCGCACAGGGAGGGCCGGCTGAGCAGTTCTTC.

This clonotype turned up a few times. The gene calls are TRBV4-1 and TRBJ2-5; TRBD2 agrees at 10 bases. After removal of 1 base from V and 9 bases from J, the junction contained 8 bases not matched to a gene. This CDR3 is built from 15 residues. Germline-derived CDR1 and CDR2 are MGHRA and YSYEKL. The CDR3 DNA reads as TGCGCCAGCAGCCAAGGTAGCGGGGGGCCTGTCGCCCAGTACTTC. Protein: CASSQGSGGPVAQYF.

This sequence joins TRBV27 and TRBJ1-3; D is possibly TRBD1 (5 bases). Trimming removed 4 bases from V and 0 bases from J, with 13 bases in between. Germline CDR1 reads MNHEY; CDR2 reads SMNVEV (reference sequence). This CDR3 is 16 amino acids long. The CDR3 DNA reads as TGTGCCAGCAGTTCCAGGGAACCCAGCTCTGGAAACACCATATATTTT. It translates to CASSSREPSSGNTIYF.

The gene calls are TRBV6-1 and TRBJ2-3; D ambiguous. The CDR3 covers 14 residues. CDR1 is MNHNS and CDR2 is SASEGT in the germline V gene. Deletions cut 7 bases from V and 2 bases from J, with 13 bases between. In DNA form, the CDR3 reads TGTGCCAGCAAGGGCAGGCTTATCACAGATACGCAGTATTTT. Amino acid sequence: CASKGRLITDTQYF.

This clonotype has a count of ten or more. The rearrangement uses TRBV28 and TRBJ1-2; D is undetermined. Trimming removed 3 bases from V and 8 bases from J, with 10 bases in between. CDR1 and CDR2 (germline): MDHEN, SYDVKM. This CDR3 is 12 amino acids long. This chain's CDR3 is CASSFSGIGYTF. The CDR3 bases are TGTGCCAGCAGTTTCTCGGGTATAGGCTACACCTTC.

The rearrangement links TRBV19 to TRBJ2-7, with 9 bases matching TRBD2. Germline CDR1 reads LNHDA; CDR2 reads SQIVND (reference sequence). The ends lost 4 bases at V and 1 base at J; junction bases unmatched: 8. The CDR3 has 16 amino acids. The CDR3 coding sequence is TGTGCCAGTAGTAAATCGACTAGCGGACCTTCCTACGAGCAGTACTTC. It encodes CASSKSTSGPSYEQYF.

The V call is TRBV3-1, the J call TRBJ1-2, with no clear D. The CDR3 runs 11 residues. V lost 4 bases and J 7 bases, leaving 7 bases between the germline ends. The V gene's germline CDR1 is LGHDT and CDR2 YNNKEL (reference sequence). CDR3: CASSREFGYTF. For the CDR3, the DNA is TGTGCCAGCAGCCGTGAGTTTGGCTACACCTTC.

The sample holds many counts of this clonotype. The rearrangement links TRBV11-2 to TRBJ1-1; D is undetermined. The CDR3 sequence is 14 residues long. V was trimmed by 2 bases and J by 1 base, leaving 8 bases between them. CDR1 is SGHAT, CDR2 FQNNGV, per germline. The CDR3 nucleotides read TGTGCCAGCAGCTTATGGGCCACGAACACTGAAGCTTTCTTT. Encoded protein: CASSLWATNTEAFF.

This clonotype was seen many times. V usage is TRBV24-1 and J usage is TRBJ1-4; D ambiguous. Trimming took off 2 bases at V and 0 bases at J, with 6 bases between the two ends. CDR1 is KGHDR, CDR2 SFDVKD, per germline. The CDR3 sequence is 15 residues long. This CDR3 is CATSDSQTTNEKLFF. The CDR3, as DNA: TGTGCCACCAGTGATTCACAGACAACTAATGAAAAACTGTTTTTT.

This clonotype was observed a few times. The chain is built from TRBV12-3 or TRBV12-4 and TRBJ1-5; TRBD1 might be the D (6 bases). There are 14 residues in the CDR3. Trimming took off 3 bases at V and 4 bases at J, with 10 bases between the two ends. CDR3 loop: CASSFVQGNQPQHF. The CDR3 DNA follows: TGTGCCAGCAGTTTTGTCCAGGGGAATCAGCCCCAGCATTTT.

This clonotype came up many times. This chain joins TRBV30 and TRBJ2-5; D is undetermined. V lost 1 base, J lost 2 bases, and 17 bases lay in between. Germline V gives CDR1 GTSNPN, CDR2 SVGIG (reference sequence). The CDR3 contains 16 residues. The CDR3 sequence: CAWSAPGPLLQETQYF. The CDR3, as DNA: TGTGCCTGGAGTGCCCCCGGGCCGCTGTTGCAAGAGACCCAGTACTTC. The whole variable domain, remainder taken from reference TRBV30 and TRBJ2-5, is SQTIHQWPATLVQPVGSPLSLECTVEGTSNPNLYWYRQAAGRGLQLLFYSVGIGQISSEVPQNLSASRPQDRQFILSSKKLLLSDSGFYLCAWSAPGPLLQETQYFGPGTRLLVL.

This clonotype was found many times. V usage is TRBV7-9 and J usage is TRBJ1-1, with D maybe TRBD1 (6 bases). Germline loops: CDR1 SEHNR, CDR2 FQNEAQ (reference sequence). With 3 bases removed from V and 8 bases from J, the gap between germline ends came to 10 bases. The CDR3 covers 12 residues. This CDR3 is CASSFRGGEAFF. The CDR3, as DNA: TGTGCCAGCAGCTTCAGGGGAGGAGAAGCTTTCTTT.

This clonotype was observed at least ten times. For the CDR3, the DNA is TGTGCCAGCAGCCCCAGCCGCTACGAGCAGTACTTC. Its protein is CASSPSRYEQYF. The rearrangement joins TRBV11-2 to TRBJ2-7, with D uncertain. Germline V gene lookup returns CDR1 SGHAT and CDR2 FQNNGV. The CDR3 runs to 12 residues. Trimming pared 5 bases from V and 3 bases from J, leaving 8 bases between.

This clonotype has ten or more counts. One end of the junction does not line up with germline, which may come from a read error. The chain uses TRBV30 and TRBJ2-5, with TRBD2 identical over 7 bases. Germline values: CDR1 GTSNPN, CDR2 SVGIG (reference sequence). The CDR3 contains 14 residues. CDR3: CAWRELAIQGTQYF. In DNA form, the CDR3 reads TGTGCCTGGAGGGAACTAGCGATTCAAGGGACCCAGTACTTC.

The CDR3 sequence: CASSLEGRVSEKLFF. The CDR3 coding sequence is TGCGCCAGCAGCTTGGAGGGTAGGGTCTCTGAAAAACTGTTTTTT. The chain combines TRBV5-1 with TRBJ1-4, with D unresolved. There are 15 residues in the CDR3. Trimming took 0 bases from V and 7 from J, leaving 13 bases between them. Germline CDR1 reads SGHRS; CDR2 reads YFSETQ.

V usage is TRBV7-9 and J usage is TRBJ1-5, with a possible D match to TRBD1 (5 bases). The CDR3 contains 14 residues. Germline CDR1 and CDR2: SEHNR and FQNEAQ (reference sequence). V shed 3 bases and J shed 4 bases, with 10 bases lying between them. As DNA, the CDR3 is TGTGCCAGCAGCTTTCCGGGGCCAAATCAGCCCCAGCATTTT. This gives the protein CASSFPGPNQPQHF.